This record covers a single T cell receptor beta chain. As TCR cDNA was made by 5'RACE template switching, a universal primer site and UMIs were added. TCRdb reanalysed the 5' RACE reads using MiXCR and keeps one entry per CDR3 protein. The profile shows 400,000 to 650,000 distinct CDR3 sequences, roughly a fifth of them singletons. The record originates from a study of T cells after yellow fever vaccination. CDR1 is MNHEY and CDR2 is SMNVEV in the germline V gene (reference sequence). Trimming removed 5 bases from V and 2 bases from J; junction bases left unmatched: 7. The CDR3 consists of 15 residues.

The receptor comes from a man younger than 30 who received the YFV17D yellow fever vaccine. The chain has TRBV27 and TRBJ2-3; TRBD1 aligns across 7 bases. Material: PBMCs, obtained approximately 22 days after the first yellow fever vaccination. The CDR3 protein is CASSATGDNTDTQYF. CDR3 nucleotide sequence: TGTGCCAGCAGTGCTACAGGGGACAACACAGATACGCAGTATTTT.